These T cell receptor beta chains were read from a single sample in a study of shared clonotypes between healthy human individuals. Only in-frame clones appear in the TCRdb table, and some are missing; sequencing was by immunoSEQ multiplex PCR. The data hold about 2.1 million clones, with 85% to 95% observed a single time. Sample: naive CD8+ T cells from PBMCs. These receptor sequences come from a man aged 18 to 30 in good health. Some clones in this sample may be carry-over from other donors' samples. The CDR3 runs from the conserved cysteine through the conserved F or W. A D gene is named only where the DNA matches it firmly. The size entry is marked missing in some rows and otherwise reads once, few, many or a size class.

J gene: TRBJ1-1
D gene: -
clone size: -
V gene: TRBV15
CDR3 DNA: TGTGCCACCAGCAGAGAGGGTAAAGAAAGCGCTTTCTTT
CDR3 protein: CATSREGKESAFF

J gene: TRBJ1-5
D gene: -
clone size: -
V gene: TRBV19
CDR3 DNA: TGTGCCAGTAGTATAGATCTGGGCAGTAGCAATCAGCCCCAGCATTTT
CDR3 protein: CASSIDLGSSNQPQHF

J gene: TRBJ1-1
D gene: -
clone size: -
V gene: TRBV5-6
CDR3 DNA: TGTGCCAGCAGCCTGGGGGTTGGAACTGAAGCTTTCTTT
CDR3 protein: CASSLGVGTEAFF

J gene: TRBJ2-7
D gene: -
clone size: -
V gene: TRBV29-1
CDR3 DNA: TGCAGCGTTGAAGAGGGCGTGGGGGGCGAGCAGTACTTC
CDR3 protein: CSVEEGVGGEQYF

J gene: TRBJ1-2
D gene: -
clone size: -
V gene: TRBV5-1
CDR3 DNA: TGCGCCAGCAGCTTGGTTGAACCAGGGGTGAACTATGGCTACACCTTC
CDR3 protein: CASSLVEPGVNYGYTF

J gene: TRBJ1-1
D gene: -
clone size: -
V gene: TRBV7-2
CDR3 DNA: TGTGCCAGCAGCTTAGTGAGATTGAACACTGAAGCTTTCTTT
CDR3 protein: CASSLVRLNTEAFF

J gene: TRBJ2-7
D gene: TRBD1
clone size: -
V gene: TRBV18
CDR3 DNA: TGTGCCAGCTCACGGGACAGGGGGGTCCACGAGCAGTACTTC
CDR3 protein: CASSRDRGVHEQYF

J gene: TRBJ2-1
D gene: TRBD2
clone size: -
V gene: TRBV28
CDR3 DNA: TGTGCCAGCAGGTTAGCGGGGGAGGGACATGAGCAGTTCTTC
CDR3 protein: CASRLAGEGHEQFF

J gene: TRBJ2-5
D gene: -
clone size: -
V gene: TRBV19
CDR3 DNA: TGTGCCAGTAGTATAGGGGCAGCACTTCAAGAGACCCAGTACTTC
CDR3 protein: CASSIGAALQETQYF

J gene: TRBJ1-5
D gene: -
clone size: -
V gene: TRBV28
CDR3 DNA: TGTGCCAGCAGTTTAACGACAGGAGGCGGGTCAGCCCAGCATTTT
CDR3 protein: CASSLTTGGGSAQHF

J gene: TRBJ2-7
D gene: TRBD1
clone size: -
V gene: TRBV7-9
CDR3 DNA: TGTGCCAGCAGCCCCCGGACAGGGCCTGGCGAGCAGTACTTC
CDR3 protein: CASSPRTGPGEQYF

J gene: TRBJ2-1
D gene: -
clone size: -
V gene: TRBV10-3
CDR3 DNA: TGTGCCATATCGGGAGGAGGACAGTCCCTCAGTATAAATGAGCAGTTCTTC
CDR3 protein: CAISGGGQSLSINEQFF

J gene: TRBJ1-2
D gene: -
clone size: -
V gene: TRBV13
CDR3 DNA: TGTGCCAGCAGCTTAGGCGACGTGGAGCCGAAGTATGGCTACACCTTC
CDR3 protein: CASSLGDVEPKYGYTF

J gene: TRBJ1-5
D gene: -
clone size: -
V gene: TRBV6-5
CDR3 DNA: TGTGCCAGCAGTTCCGGCACAGGCAATCAGCCCCAGCATTTT
CDR3 protein: CASSSGTGNQPQHF

J gene: TRBJ2-5
D gene: TRBD1
clone size: -
V gene: TRBV27
CDR3 DNA: TGTGCCAGCAGTTTATTATCAGGGGGCGAGACCCAGTACTTC
CDR3 protein: CASSLLSGGETQYF

J gene: TRBJ2-3
D gene: -
clone size: once
V gene: TRBV7-9
CDR3 DNA: TGTGCCAGCAGCCTCGTCATAACAGATACGCAGTATTTT
CDR3 protein: CASSLVITDTQYF

J gene: TRBJ2-7
D gene: -
clone size: -
V gene: TRBV27
CDR3 DNA: TGTGCCAGCAGACCGGACGGGTACGAGCAGTACTTC
CDR3 protein: CASRPDGYEQYF

J gene: TRBJ2-3
D gene: TRBD2
clone size: -
V gene: TRBV9
CDR3 DNA: TGTGCCAGCAGCGTAGCTGGCGGGAGGTCAGATACGCAGTATTTT
CDR3 protein: CASSVAGGRSDTQYF

J gene: TRBJ2-7
D gene: TRBD1
clone size: -
V gene: TRBV6-6
CDR3 DNA: TGTGCCAGCAGTTACCGATACACAGGGGTCTTCTACGAGCAGTACTTC
CDR3 protein: CASSYRYTGVFYEQYF

J gene: TRBJ2-7
D gene: TRBD1
clone size: -
V gene: TRBV4-3
CDR3 DNA: TGCGCCAGCAGCCAAGCCACAGGGGTTAGCACCTACGAGCAGTACTTC
CDR3 protein: CASSQATGVSTYEQYF

J gene: TRBJ2-5
D gene: -
clone size: -
V gene: TRBV11-2
CDR3 DNA: TGTGCCAGCAGCCCCGCCCCGGGGACCCAGTACTTC
CDR3 protein: CASSPAPGTQYF

J gene: TRBJ2-5
D gene: -
clone size: -
V gene: TRBV7-9
CDR3 DNA: TGTGCCAGCAGCTTATGGGAGGGGGACCAAGAGACCCAGTACTTC
CDR3 protein: CASSLWEGDQETQYF

J gene: TRBJ2-7
D gene: TRBD1
clone size: -
V gene: TRBV4-3
CDR3 DNA: TGCGCCAGCAGCAAAGAGGAGACAGGGATTCGGGAGCAGTACTTC
CDR3 protein: CASSKEETGIREQYF

J gene: TRBJ1-3
D gene: TRBD1
clone size: -
V gene: TRBV5-1
CDR3 DNA: TGCGCCAGCAGTTCAGGGGGCGCAACCCTCTCTGGAAACACCATATATTTT
CDR3 protein: CASSSGGATLSGNTIYF

J gene: TRBJ1-2
D gene: TRBD1
clone size: -
V gene: TRBV27
CDR3 DNA: TGTGCCAGCAGTTTAGGACAGGGGATACGCGGCTACACCTTC
CDR3 protein: CASSLGQGIRGYTF

J gene: TRBJ2-2
D gene: -
clone size: -
V gene: TRBV4-1
CDR3 DNA: TGCGCCAGCAGCCAACGAAACGGGGGCACCGGGGAGCTGTTTTTT
CDR3 protein: CASSQRNGGTGELFF

J gene: TRBJ2-7
D gene: -
clone size: -
V gene: TRBV27
CDR3 DNA: TGTGCCAGCAGTCCGCGGGACTCCTCCTACGAGCAGTACTTC
CDR3 protein: CASSPRDSSYEQYF

J gene: TRBJ1-3
D gene: -
clone size: -
V gene: TRBV7-9
CDR3 DNA: TGTGCCAGCCGCGCAGAGTCTGGAAACACCATATATTTT
CDR3 protein: CASRAESGNTIYF

J gene: TRBJ2-1
D gene: -
clone size: -
V gene: TRBV10-1
CDR3 DNA: TGCGCCAGCAGTGAGGGGTCCCGCCCTGACAATGAGCAGTTCTTC
CDR3 protein: CASSEGSRPDNEQFF

J gene: TRBJ2-3
D gene: TRBD1
clone size: -
V gene: TRBV6-1
CDR3 DNA: TGTGCCAGCAGTGAATGGGGACAGAAGGCAGATACGCAGTATTTT
CDR3 protein: CASSEWGQKADTQYF

J gene: TRBJ2-3
D gene: -
clone size: -
V gene: TRBV11-2
CDR3 DNA: TGTGCCAGCAGGGGCGAGGCGGGAGATACGCAGTATTTT
CDR3 protein: CASRGEAGDTQYF

J gene: TRBJ2-3
D gene: -
clone size: -
V gene: TRBV6-6
CDR3 DNA: TGTGCCAGCAGTTATGGATCGAGGGCCCCCACAGATACGCAGTATTTT
CDR3 protein: CASSYGSRAPTDTQYF

J gene: TRBJ2-6
D gene: -
clone size: -
V gene: TRBV28
CDR3 DNA: TGTGCCAGCAGGATAGGGACCTCTGGGGCCAACGTCCTGACTTTC
CDR3 protein: CASRIGTSGANVLTF

J gene: TRBJ2-1
D gene: TRBD2
clone size: -
V gene: TRBV13
CDR3 DNA: TGTGCCAGCAGCTTGGCTAGCGGGAGGTATGAGCAGTTCTTC
CDR3 protein: CASSLASGRYEQFF

J gene: TRBJ2-6
D gene: -
clone size: -
V gene: TRBV9
CDR3 DNA: TGTGCCAGCAGCGTAGGAGCGGGCGGGGCCAACGTCCTGACTTTC
CDR3 protein: CASSVGAGGANVLTF

J gene: TRBJ2-1
D gene: -
clone size: -
V gene: TRBV12-5
CDR3 DNA: TGTGCTAGTGGTTTGGACCAAGGACAGCGCCACAATGAGCAGTTCTTC
CDR3 protein: CASGLDQGQRHNEQFF

J gene: TRBJ2-1
D gene: -
clone size: -
V gene: TRBV30
CDR3 DNA: TGTGCCGGATGGGTTGGGGGGATCTACAATGAGCAGTTCTTC
CDR3 protein: CAGWVGGIYNEQFF

J gene: TRBJ2-7
D gene: -
clone size: -
V gene: TRBV11-2
CDR3 DNA: TGTGCCAGCACAAACACCTACGAGCAGTACTTC
CDR3 protein: CASTNTYEQYF

J gene: TRBJ2-7
D gene: -
clone size: -
V gene: TRBV29-1
CDR3 DNA: TGCAGCGCTCAAGGGCCTACAGGAGCCTACGAGCAGTACTTC
CDR3 protein: CSAQGPTGAYEQYF

J gene: TRBJ2-7
D gene: TRBD1
clone size: -
V gene: TRBV2
CDR3 DNA: TGTGCCAGCAGTGTCCGGGACAGGTCCTACGAGCAGTACTTC
CDR3 protein: CASSVRDRSYEQYF

J gene: TRBJ2-2
D gene: -
clone size: -
V gene: TRBV6-1
CDR3 DNA: TGTGCCAGCAGTGAGGGATTCGGGGAGCTGTTTTTT
CDR3 protein: CASSEGFGELFF

J gene: TRBJ2-1
D gene: -
clone size: once
V gene: TRBV7-6
CDR3 DNA: TGTGCCAGCAGCCCCTACCGGCGGGGACTTGATTTCGGACTCTACAATGAGCAGTTCTTC
CDR3 protein: CASSPYRRGLDFGLYNEQFF